This TCR beta chain emerged from a study of T cells after yellow fever vaccination. Overall study findings and caveats: Clones from primary vaccination mostly reappeared after the booster (roughly 95% CD4, 88% CD8). Sorted memory cells at day 0 lacked detectable levels of almost all vaccine-responding clonotypes. Among all clonotypes, a small share was observed in both CD4 and CD8 compartments.

In germline, CDR1 is MNHEY, CDR2 SMNVEV (reference sequence). Trimming cost V 5 bases and J 7 bases, with 13 bases left between them. The CDR3 contains 13 residues. A single record per CDR3 protein comes from TCRdb applying MiXCR to the 5' RACE reads. Here the sample spans under 50,000 distinct CDR3 sequences, just under 6.5% being singletons. This clonotype occurred a few times. The clonotype comes from a man aged 25-45 years who received the YFV17D yellow fever vaccine. The V call is TRBV27, the J call TRBJ2-3; possibly TRBD1 or TRBD2 for D (6 bases each). The input for sequencing was PBMCs, either bulk or a sorted T-cell subset (CD4+, CD8+, memory, or dextramer-sorted; not recorded which), taken 45 days after the yellow fever booster vaccination. The CDR3 region has the DNA TGTGCCAGCAGTGCCCCCGGGGGCTATACGCAGTATTTT. It translates to CASSAPGGYTQYF.